The T cell receptor beta chain described here comes from a study of T cell repertoires in cytomegalovirus infection. Overall study context: Researchers turned to recently identified HLA-C-restricted CMV epitopes as well as well-studied HLA-B-restricted ones. CMV infection together with matching HLA type was indicated by public TCR beta signatures. General study points: Pooled public TCR beta family frequency picked out CMV carriers with the relevant HLA. Ex vivo, HLA-C-restricted CMV-specific TCR beta clonotypes prevailed over the rest of the response.

Of note for this clonotype: The antigen remains undetermined.

TCRdb reanalysed the reads using MiXCR and keeps one entry per CDR3 protein. The table has roughly 990,000 distinct CDR3 sequences, approximately 31% seen once. Germline V gene sequence: CDR1 SGHVT, CDR2 SQSDAQ. V gave up 5 bases and J gave up 8 bases, with 12 bases separating them. CDR3 length equals 12 residues. The receptor's source is a human donor in good health (CMV status not recorded). Some clones in this sample may be carry-over from other donors' samples. The genes are TRBV7-4 and TRBJ1-1; D unclear. The material was cultured CD8+ T cells from PBMCs, obtained from culture after CMV antigen stimulation. Here the CDR3 reads CASSGERREAFF. In DNA, the CDR3 is TGTGCCAGCAGCGGGGAGAGGCGAGAAGCTTTCTTT.